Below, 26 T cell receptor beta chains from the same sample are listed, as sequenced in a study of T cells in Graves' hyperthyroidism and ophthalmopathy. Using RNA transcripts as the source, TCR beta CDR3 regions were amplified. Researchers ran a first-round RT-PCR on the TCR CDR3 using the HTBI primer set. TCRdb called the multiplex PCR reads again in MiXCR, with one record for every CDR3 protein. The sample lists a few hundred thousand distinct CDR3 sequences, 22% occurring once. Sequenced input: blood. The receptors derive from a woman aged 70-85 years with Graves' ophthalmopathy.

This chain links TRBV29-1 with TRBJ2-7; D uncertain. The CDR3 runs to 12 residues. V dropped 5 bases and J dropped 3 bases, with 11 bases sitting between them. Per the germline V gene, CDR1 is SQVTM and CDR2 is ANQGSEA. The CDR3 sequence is CSVRRTDYEQYF. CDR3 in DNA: TGCAGCGTTCGACGGACGGACTACGAGCAGTACTTC.

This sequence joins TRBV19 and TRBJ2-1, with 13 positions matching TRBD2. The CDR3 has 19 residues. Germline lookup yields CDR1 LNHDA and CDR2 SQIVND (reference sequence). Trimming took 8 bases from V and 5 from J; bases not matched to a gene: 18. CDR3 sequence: CASSRRGGLAGRRDNEQFF. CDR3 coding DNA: TGTGCCAGTTCCCGGCGGGGGGGACTAGCGGGACGAAGGGACAATGAGCAGTTCTTC.

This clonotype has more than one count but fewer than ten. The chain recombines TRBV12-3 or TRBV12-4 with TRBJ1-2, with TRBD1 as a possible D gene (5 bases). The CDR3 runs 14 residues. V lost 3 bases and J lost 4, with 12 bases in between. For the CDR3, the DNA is TGTGCCAGCAGTTTTGCGGGACGGATCTATGGCTACACCTTC. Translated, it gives CASSFAGRIYGYTF.

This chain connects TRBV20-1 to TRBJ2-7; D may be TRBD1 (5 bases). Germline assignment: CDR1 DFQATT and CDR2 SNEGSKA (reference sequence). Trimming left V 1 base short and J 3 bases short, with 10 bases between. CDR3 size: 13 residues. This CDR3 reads CSARVGRDYEQYF. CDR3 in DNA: TGCAGTGCTAGAGTGGGCAGGGACTACGAGCAGTACTTC.

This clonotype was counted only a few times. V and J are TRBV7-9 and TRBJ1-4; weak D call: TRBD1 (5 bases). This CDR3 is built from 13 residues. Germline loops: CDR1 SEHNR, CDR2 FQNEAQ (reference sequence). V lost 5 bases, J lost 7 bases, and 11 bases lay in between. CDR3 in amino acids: CASSRGETEKLFF. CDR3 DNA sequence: TGTGCCAGCAGCCGAGGGGAGACTGAAAAACTGTTTTTT.

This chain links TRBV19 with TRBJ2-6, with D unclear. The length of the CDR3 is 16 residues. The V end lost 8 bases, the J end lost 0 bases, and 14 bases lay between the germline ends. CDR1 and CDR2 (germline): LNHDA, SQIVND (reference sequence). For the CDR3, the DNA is TGTGCCAGTCAAGGGTCCTTATTCTCTGGGGCCAACGTCCTGACTTTC. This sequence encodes CASQGSLFSGANVLTF.

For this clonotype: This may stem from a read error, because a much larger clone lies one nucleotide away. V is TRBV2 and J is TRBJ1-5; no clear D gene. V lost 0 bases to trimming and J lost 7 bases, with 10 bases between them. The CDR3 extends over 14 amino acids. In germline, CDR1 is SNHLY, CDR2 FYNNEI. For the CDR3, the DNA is TGTGCCAGCAGTGAAGCGCGAGCAAGCCAGCCCCAGCATTTT. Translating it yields CASSEARASQPQHF.

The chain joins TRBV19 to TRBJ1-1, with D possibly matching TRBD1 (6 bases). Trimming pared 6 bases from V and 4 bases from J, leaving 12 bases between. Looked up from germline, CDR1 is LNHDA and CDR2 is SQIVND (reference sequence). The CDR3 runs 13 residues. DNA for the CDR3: TGTGCCAGTAGCCTGACAGGACTCACTGAAGCTTTCTTT. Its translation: CASSLTGLTEAFF.

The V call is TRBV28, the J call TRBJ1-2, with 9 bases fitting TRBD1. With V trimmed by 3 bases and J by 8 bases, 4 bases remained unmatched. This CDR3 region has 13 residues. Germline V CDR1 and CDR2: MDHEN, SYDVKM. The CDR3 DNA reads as TGTGCCAGCAGTTTTACAGGGGGCTCGGGCTACACCTTC. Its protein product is CASSFTGGSGYTF.

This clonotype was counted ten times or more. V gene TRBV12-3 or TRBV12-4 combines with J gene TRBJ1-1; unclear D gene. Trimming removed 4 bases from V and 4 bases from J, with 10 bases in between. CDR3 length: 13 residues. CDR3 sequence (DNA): TGTGCCAGCAGTTCCTTAGGAAGCACTGAAGCTTTCTTT. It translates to CASSSLGSTEAFF.

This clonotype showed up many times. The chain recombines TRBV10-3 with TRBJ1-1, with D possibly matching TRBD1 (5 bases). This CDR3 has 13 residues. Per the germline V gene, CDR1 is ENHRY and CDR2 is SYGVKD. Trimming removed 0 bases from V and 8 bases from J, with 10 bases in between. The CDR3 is CAISESPQGEAFF. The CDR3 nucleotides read TGTGCCATCAGTGAGTCGCCCCAGGGAGAAGCTTTCTTT.

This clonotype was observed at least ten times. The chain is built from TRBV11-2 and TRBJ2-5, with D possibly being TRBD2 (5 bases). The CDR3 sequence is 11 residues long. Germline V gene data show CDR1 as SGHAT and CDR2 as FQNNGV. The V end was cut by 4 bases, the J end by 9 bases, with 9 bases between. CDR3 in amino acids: CASSSGLAQYF. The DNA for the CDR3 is TGTGCCAGCAGCTCTGGACTTGCCCAGTACTTC. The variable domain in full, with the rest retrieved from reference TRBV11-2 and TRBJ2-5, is EAGVAQSPRYKIIEKRQSVAFWCNPISGHATLYWYQQILGQGPKLLIQFQNNGVVDDSQLPKDRFSAERLKGVDSTLKIQPAKLEDSAVYLCASSSGLAQYFGPGTRLLVL.

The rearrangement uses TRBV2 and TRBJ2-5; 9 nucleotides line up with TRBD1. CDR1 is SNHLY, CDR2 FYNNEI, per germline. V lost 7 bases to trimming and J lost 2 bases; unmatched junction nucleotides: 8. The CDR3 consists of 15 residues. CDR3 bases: TGTGCCAGCAAGGGACAGGGAGGTCGGCAAGAGACCCAGTACTTC. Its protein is CASKGQGGRQETQYF.

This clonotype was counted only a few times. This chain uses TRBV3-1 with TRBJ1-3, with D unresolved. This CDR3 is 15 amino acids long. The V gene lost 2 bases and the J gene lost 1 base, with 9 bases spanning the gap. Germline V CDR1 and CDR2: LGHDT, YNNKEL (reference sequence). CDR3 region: CASSQSSPSGNTIYF. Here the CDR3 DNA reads TGTGCCAGCAGCCAATCGAGTCCGTCTGGAAACACCATATATTTT. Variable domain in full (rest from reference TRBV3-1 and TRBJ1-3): DTAVSQTPKYLVTQMGNDKSIKCEQNLGHDTMYWYKQDSKKFLKIMFSYNNKELIINETVPNRFSPKSPDKAHLNLHINSLELGDSAVYFCASSQSSPSGNTIYFGEGSWLTVV.

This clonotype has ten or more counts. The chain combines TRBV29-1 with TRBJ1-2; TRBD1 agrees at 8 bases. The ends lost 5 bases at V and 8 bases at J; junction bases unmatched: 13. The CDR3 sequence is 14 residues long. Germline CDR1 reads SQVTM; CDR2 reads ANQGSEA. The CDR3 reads CSVTSGTGLSGYTF. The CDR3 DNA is TGCAGCGTTACGTCCGGGACAGGCCTTTCGGGCTACACCTTC.

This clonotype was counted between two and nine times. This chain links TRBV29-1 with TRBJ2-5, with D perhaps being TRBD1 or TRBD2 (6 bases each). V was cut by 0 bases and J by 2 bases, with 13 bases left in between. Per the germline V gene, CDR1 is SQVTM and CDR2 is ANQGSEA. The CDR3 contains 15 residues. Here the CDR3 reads CSVEEWGAPQETQYF. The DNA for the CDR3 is TGCAGCGTTGAAGAGTGGGGGGCCCCACAAGAGACCCAGTACTTC. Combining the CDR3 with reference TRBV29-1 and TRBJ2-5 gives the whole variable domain SAVISQKPSRDICQRGTSLTIQCQVDSQVTMMFWYRQQPGQSLTLIATANQGSEATYESGFVIDKFPISRPNLTFSTLTVSNMSPEDSSIYLCSVEEWGAPQETQYFGPGTRLLVL.

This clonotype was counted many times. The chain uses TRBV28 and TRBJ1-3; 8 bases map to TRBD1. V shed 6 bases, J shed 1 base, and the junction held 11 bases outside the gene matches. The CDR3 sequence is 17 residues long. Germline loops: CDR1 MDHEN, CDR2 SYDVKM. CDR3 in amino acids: CASRIGQGGTSGNTIYF. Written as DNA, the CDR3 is TGTGCCAGCAGAATCGGACAGGGAGGTACATCTGGAAACACCATATATTTT. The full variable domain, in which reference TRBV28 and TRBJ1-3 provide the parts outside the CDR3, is DVKVTQSSRYLVKRTGEKVFLECVQDMDHENMFWYRQDPGLGLRLIYFSYDVKMKEKGDIPEGYSVSREKKERFSLILESASTNQTSMYLCASRIGQGGTSGNTIYFGEGSWLTVV.

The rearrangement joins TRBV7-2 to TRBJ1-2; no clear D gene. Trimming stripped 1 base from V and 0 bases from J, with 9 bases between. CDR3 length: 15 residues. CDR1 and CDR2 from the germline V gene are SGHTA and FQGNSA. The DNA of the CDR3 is TGTGCCAGCAGCTTAGACGCAGGATCTAACTATGGCTACACCTTC. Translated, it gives CASSLDAGSNYGYTF.

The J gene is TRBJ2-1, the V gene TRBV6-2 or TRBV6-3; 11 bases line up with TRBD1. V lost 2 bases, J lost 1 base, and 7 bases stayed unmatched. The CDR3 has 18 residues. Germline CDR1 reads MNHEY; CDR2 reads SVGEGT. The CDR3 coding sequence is TGTGCCAGCAGTTACAGAGGACAGGGGGCTATTTCCTACAATGAGCAGTTCTTC. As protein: CASSYRGQGAISYNEQFF.

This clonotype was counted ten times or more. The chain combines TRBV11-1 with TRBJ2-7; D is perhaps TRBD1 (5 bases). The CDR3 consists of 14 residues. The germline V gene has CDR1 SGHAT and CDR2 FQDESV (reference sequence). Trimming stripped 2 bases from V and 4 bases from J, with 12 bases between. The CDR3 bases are TGTGCCAGCAGCTTACAGGGTAGGGTTTACGAGCAGTACTTC. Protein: CASSLQGRVYEQYF.

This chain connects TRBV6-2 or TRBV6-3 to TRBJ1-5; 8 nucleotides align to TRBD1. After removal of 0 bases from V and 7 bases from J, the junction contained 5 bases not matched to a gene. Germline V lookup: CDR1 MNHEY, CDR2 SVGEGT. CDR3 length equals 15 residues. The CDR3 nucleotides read TGTGCCAGCAGTTACTCCGGACAGGGAGGCCAGCCCCAGCATTTT. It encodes CASSYSGQGGQPQHF.

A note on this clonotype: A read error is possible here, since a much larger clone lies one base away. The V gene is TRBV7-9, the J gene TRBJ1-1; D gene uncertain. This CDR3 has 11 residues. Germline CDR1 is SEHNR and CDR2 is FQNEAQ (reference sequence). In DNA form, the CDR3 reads TGTGCCAGCAGCTTACACACTGAAGCTTCCTTT. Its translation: CASSLHTEASF.

The CDR3 reads CAISENTPYEQYF. The DNA for the CDR3 is TGTGCCATCAGTGAAAATACCCCCTACGAGCAGTACTTC. This chain links TRBV10-3 with TRBJ2-7; D ambiguous. The CDR3 sequence is 13 residues long. Per the germline V gene, CDR1 is ENHRY and CDR2 is SYGVKD. The ends were cut back, 3 bases at V and 2 bases at J, with 8 bases in the middle.

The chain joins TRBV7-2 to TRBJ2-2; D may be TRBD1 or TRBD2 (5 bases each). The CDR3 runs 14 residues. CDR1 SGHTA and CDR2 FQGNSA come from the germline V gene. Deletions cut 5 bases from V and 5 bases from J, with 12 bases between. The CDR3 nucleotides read TGTGCCAGCAGCCCCCAGGGACGTACCGGGGAGCTGTTTTTT. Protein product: CASSPQGRTGELFF.

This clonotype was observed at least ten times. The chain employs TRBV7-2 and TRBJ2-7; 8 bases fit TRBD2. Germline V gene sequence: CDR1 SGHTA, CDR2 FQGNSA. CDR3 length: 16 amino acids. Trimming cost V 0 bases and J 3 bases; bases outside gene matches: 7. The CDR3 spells CASSLAPSGPIYEQYF. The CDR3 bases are TGTGCCAGCAGCTTAGCCCCTAGCGGGCCTATCTACGAGCAGTACTTC. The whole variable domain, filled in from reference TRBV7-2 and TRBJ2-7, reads GAGVSQSPSNKVTEKGKDVELRCDPISGHTALYWYRQSLGQGLEFLIYFQGNSAPDKSGLPSDRFSAERTGGSVSTLTIQRTQQEDSAVYLCASSLAPSGPIYEQYFGPGTRLTVT.

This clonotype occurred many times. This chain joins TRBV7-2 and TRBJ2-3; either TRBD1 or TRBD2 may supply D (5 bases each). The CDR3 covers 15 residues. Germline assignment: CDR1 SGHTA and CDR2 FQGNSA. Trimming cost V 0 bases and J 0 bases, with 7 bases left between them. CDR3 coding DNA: TGTGCCAGCAGCTTAGCGGGGGTTAGCACAGATACGCAGTATTTT. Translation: CASSLAGVSTDTQYF.